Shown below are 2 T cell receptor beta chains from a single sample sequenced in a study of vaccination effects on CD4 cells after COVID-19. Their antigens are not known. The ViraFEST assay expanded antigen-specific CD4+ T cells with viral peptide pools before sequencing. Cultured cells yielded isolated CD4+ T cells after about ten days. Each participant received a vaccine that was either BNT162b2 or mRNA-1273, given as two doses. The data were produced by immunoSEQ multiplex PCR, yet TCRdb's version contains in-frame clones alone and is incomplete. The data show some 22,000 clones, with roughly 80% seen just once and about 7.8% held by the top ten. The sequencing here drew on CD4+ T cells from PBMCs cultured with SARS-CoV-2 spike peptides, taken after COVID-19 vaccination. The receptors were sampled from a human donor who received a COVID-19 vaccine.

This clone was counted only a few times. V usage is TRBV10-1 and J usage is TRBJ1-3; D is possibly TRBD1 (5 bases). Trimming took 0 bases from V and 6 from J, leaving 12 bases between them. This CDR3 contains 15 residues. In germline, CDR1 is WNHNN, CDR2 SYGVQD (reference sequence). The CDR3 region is CASSESGGEENTIYF. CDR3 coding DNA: TGCGCCAGCAGTGAGTCTGGAGGGGAGGAAAACACCATATATTTT.

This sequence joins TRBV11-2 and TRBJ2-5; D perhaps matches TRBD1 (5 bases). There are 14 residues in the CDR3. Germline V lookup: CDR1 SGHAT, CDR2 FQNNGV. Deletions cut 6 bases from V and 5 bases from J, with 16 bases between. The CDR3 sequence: CASRTLGRGETQYF. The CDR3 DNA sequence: TGTGCCAGCAGAACCCTGGGGCGTGGGGAGACCCAGTACTTC. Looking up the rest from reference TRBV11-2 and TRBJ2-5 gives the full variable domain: EAGVAQSPRYKIIEKRQSVAFWCNPISGHATLYWYQQILGQGPKLLIQFQNNGVVDDSQLPKDRFSAERLKGVDSTLKIQPAKLEDSAVYLCASRTLGRGETQYFGPGTRLLVL.